These T cell receptor beta chains were read from a single sample in a study of PD-L1 blockade in urothelial cancer. Data came from immunoSEQ multiplex PCR; TCRdb stores just in-frame clones and leaves some out. The sample carries 55,000 to 85,000 clones, approximately 88% recorded once. The material was PBMCs, obtained around atezolizumab (anti-PD-L1) treatment. The receptors come from a man in his sixties with urothelial cancer. The CDR3 runs from the conserved cysteine through the conserved F or W. Each record gives: V gene, clone size, D gene, J gene, CDR3 protein, CDR3 DNA. The D gene is left open where the match is weak. The listing skips clone size in some rows; elsewhere it reads once, few, many or a size class.

V: TRBV30; size: -; D: TRBD2; J: TRBJ2-5; CDR3: CVSNTGGTSETQYF; DNA: TGTGTCTCGAATACGGGGGGGACCTCAGAGACCCAGTACTTC
V: TRBV7-9; size: -; D: -; J: TRBJ1-5; CDR3: CASSLGREGYEPQHF; DNA: TGTGCCAGCAGCTTAGGGCGGGAGGGATATGAGCCCCAGCATTTT
V: TRBV28; size: -; D: -; J: TRBJ1-2; CDR3: CASSPTIYGYTF; DNA: TGTGCCAGCAGTCCGACAATCTATGGCTACACCTTC
V: TRBV19; size: -; D: -; J: TRBJ1-4; CDR3: CASSMGRLPAF; DNA: TGTGCCAGTAGTATGGGCAGGCTCCCGGCTTTT
V: TRBV7-9; size: -; D: TRBD2; J: TRBJ2-2; CDR3: CASNKMTGLASANTGELFF; DNA: TGTGCCAGCAACAAGATGACGGGACTAGCGTCCGCGAACACCGGGGAGCTGTTTTTT
V: TRBV19; size: -; D: -; J: TRBJ1-1; CDR3: CASMTNMNTEAFF; DNA: TGTGCCAGTATGACAAATATGAACACTGAAGCTTTCTTT
V: TRBV30; size: -; D: -; J: TRBJ1-5; CDR3: CAWSVQGNQPQHF; DNA: TGTGCCTGGAGTGTACAGGGAAATCAGCCCCAGCATTTT
V: TRBV19; size: -; D: TRBD1; J: TRBJ1-1; CDR3: CASSRAGGNTEAFF; DNA: TGTGCCAGTAGCCGAGCAGGGGGGAACACTGAAGCTTTCTTT
V: TRBV5-8; size: -; D: -; J: TRBJ1-2; CDR3: CASSLKQGTYGYTF; DNA: TGTGCCAGCAGCTTGAAACAGGGTACCTATGGCTACACCTTC
V: TRBV29-1; size: -; D: TRBD2; J: TRBJ2-1; CDR3: CSVTIGTSSNEQFF; DNA: TGCAGCGTCACCATAGGGACTAGCAGTAATGAGCAGTTCTTC
V: TRBV4-2; size: -; D: -; J: TRBJ1-5; CDR3: CASSQDGRISYSNQPQHF; DNA: TGTGCCAGCAGCCAAGATGGGAGAATATCCTATAGCAATCAGCCCCAGCATTTT
V: TRBV5-4; size: -; D: TRBD1; J: TRBJ2-3; CDR3: CASSQGGGTDTQYF; DNA: TGTGCCAGCAGCCAAGGGGGCGGCACAGATACGCAGTATTTT
V: TRBV4-3; size: -; D: TRBD2; J: TRBJ2-3; CDR3: CASSQDHPSGRTSTDTQYF; DNA: TGCGCCAGCAGCCAAGATCATCCTAGCGGGAGGACTAGCACAGATACGCAGTATTTT
V: TRBV5-4; size: once; D: TRBD2; J: TRBJ2-3; CDR3: CASSWGLAGGADTQYF; DNA: TGTGCCAGCAGCTGGGGACTAGCGGGGGGGGCAGATACGCAGTATTTT
V: TRBV7-8; size: -; D: TRBD1; J: TRBJ1-5; CDR3: CANSPAGTGAIKPQHF; DNA: TGTGCCAACAGTCCCGCCGGGACAGGCGCCATCAAGCCCCAGCATTTT
V: TRBV6-1; size: -; D: -; J: TRBJ2-5; CDR3: CASSSQGGVRETQYF; DNA: TGTGCCAGCAGTTCCCAGGGGGGTGTGAGAGAGACCCAGTACTTC
V: TRBV5-8; size: -; D: TRBD1; J: TRBJ2-5; CDR3: CASSPGQGSGTQYF; DNA: TGTGCCAGCAGCCCAGGACAGGGATCGGGGACCCAGTACTTC
V: TRBV5-1; size: -; D: TRBD1; J: TRBJ2-7; CDR3: CASSFSGTGVYEQYF; DNA: TGCGCCAGCAGCTTCTCGGGGACAGGGGTATACGAGCAGTACTTC
V: TRBV10-3; size: -; D: TRBD2; J: TRBJ2-3; CDR3: CAISVTSGGSDTQYF; DNA: TGTGCCATCAGTGTGACTAGCGGGGGATCAGATACGCAGTATTTT
V: TRBV5-1; size: -; D: TRBD1; J: TRBJ2-7; CDR3: CASTEGAGQGINEQYF; DNA: TGCGCCAGCACCGAAGGCGCGGGACAGGGGATTAACGAGCAGTACTTC
V: TRBV7-9; size: -; D: -; J: TRBJ2-3; CDR3: CASSLRGTPPQDTQYF; DNA: TGTGCCAGCAGCTTAAGGGGGACCCCCCCCCAAGATACGCAGTATTTT
V: TRBV19; size: once; D: -; J: TRBJ1-2; CDR3: CASSNFGELLHGYTF; DNA: TGTGCCAGTAGTAATTTCGGGGAACTTCTGCATGGCTACACCTTC
V: TRBV9; size: -; D: -; J: TRBJ1-1; CDR3: CASSVVPGGAEAFF; DNA: TGTGCCAGCAGCGTAGTCCCGGGGGGGGCTGAAGCTTTCTTT
V: TRBV7-7; size: -; D: TRBD1; J: TRBJ2-3; CDR3: CASSRGRGDTQYF; DNA: TGTGCCAGCAGCAGGGGGCGAGGGGATACGCAGTATTTT
V: TRBV21-1; size: -; D: -; J: TRBJ2-3; CDR3: CASSQSDRRTDTQYF; DNA: TGTGCCAGCAGCCAAAGTGACAGGAGGACAGATACGCAGTATTTT
V: TRBV28; size: -; D: -; J: TRBJ1-3; CDR3: CASSSIGTNSGNTIYF; DNA: TGTGCCAGCAGTTCGATCGGGACTAACTCTGGAAACACCATATATTTT
V: TRBV9; size: -; D: -; J: TRBJ1-1; CDR3: CASSPRLWGATEAFF; DNA: TGTGCCAGCAGCCCCCGTTTGTGGGGAGCCACTGAAGCTTTCTTT
V: TRBV6-1; size: -; D: -; J: TRBJ1-1; CDR3: CASSGLGSTEAFF; DNA: TGTGCCAGCAGTGGGCTGGGGAGCACTGAAGCTTTCTTT
V: TRBV18; size: -; D: TRBD1; J: TRBJ2-5; CDR3: CASSSTGGAGETQYF; DNA: TGTGCCAGCTCATCGACAGGGGGCGCCGGGGAGACCCAGTACTTC
V: TRBV18; size: -; D: TRBD1; J: TRBJ2-5; CDR3: CASSSRSRGRGGETQYF; DNA: TGTGCCAGCTCTTCCCGCTCAAGGGGGCGCGGAGGAGAGACCCAGTACTTC
V: TRBV2; size: -; D: -; J: TRBJ1-1; CDR3: CASSEDAGVRGTEAFF; DNA: TGTGCCAGCAGTGAAGATGCAGGGGTACGAGGGACTGAAGCTTTCTTT
V: TRBV6-5; size: -; D: -; J: TRBJ1-4; CDR3: CASRTGSGGVEKLFF; DNA: TGTGCCAGCAGGACGGGATCGGGTGGCGTTGAAAAACTGTTTTTT
V: TRBV30; size: -; D: TRBD1; J: TRBJ1-6; CDR3: CAWSVGSGQTSSYNSPLHF; DNA: TGTGCCTGGAGTGTAGGGTCGGGACAGACAAGCTCCTATAATTCACCCCTCCACTTT
V: TRBV19; size: -; D: -; J: TRBJ1-1; CDR3: CASSIASTGEAFF; DNA: TGTGCCAGTAGTATTGCCTCCACGGGTGAAGCTTTCTTT
V: TRBV19; size: -; D: TRBD1; J: TRBJ2-7; CDR3: CASSLEWGQGTDEQYF; DNA: TGTGCCAGTAGTCTCGAGTGGGGACAGGGGACCGACGAGCAGTACTTC
V: TRBV11-2; size: -; D: -; J: TRBJ2-3; CDR3: CASSPLTPGAITDTQYF; DNA: TGTGCCAGCAGCCCGTTGACTCCGGGAGCTATCACGGATACGCAGTATTTT
V: TRBV28; size: -; D: -; J: TRBJ1-5; CDR3: CASSPALGEGQPQHF; DNA: TGTGCCAGCAGCCCCGCCCTGGGGGAGGGTCAGCCCCAGCATTTT
V: TRBV4-1; size: few; D: -; J: TRBJ1-2; CDR3: CASSQGTVYGYTF; DNA: TGCGCCAGCAGCCAGGGGACTGTATATGGCTACACCTTC
V: TRBV7-8; size: -; D: TRBD1; J: TRBJ2-2; CDR3: CASSPRTGLGTGELFF; DNA: TGTGCCAGCAGCCCTCGGACAGGGTTGGGCACCGGGGAGCTGTTTTTT
V: TRBV7-9; size: -; D: -; J: TRBJ2-2; CDR3: CASSPIGVTGELFF; DNA: TGTGCCAGCAGCCCTATCGGGGTCACCGGGGAGCTGTTTTTT
V: TRBV25-1; size: -; D: TRBD1; J: TRBJ2-7; CDR3: CASSVRPGQGLRYEQYF; DNA: TGTGCCAGCAGTGTTCGACCGGGACAGGGATTACGCTACGAGCAGTACTTC
V: TRBV5-6; size: -; D: -; J: TRBJ2-7; CDR3: CASSSMGAVNYEQYF; DNA: TGTGCCAGCAGCTCGATGGGGGCCGTAAACTACGAGCAGTACTTC
V: TRBV15; size: -; D: -; J: TRBJ2-1; CDR3: CATSREVGLGAYNEQFF; DNA: TGTGCCACCAGCAGAGAGGTGGGACTCGGGGCGTACAATGAGCAGTTCTTC
V: TRBV18; size: -; D: TRBD2; J: TRBJ2-7; CDR3: CASSPRAGGPYEQYF; DNA: TGTGCCAGCTCACCCCGGGCGGGAGGACCCTACGAGCAGTACTTC
V: TRBV19; size: -; D: -; J: TRBJ1-1; CDR3: CASSIQRGGAFF; DNA: TGTGCCAGTAGTATCCAGCGGGGTGGTGCTTTCTTT
V: TRBV2; size: -; D: TRBD2; J: TRBJ2-1; CDR3: CASSEWAGGPNEQFF; DNA: TGTGCCAGCAGTGAATGGGCGGGAGGGCCTAATGAGCAGTTCTTC
V: TRBV19; size: -; D: -; J: TRBJ1-2; CDR3: CASSIDREGGYTF; DNA: TGTGCCAGTAGTATAGACAGGGAAGGCGGCTACACCTTC